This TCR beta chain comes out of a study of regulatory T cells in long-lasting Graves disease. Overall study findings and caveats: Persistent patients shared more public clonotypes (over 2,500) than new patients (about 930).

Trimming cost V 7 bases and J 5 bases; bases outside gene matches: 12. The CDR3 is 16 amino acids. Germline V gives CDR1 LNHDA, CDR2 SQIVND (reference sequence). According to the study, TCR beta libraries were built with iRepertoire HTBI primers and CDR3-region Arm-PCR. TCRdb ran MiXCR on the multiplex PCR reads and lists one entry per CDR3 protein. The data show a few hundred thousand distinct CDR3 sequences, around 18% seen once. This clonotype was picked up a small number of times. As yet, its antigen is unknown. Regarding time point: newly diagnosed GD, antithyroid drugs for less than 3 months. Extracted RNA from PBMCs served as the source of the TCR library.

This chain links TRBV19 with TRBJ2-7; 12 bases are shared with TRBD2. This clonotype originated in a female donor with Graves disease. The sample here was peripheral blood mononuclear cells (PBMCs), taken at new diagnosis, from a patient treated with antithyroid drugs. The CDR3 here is CASKPETSGSIHEQYF. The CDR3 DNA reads TGTGCCAGTAAGCCCGAGACTAGCGGGAGTATCCACGAGCAGTACTTC.